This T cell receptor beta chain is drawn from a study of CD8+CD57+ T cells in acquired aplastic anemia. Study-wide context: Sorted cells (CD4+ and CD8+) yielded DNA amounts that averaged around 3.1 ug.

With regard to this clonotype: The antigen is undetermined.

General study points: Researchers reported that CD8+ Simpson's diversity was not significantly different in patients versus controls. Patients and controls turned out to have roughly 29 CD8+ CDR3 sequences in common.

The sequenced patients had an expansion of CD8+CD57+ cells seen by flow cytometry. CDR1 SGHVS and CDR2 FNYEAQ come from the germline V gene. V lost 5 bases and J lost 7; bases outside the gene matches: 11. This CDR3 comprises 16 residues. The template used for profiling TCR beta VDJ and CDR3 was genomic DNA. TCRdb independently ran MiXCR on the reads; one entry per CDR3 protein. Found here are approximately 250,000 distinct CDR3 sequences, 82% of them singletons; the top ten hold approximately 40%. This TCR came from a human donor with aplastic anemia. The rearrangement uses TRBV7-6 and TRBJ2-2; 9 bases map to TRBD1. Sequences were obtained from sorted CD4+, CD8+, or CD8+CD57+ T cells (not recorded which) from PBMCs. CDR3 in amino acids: CASSLLTGGASGELFF. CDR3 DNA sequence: TGTGCCAGCAGCCTATTAACAGGGGGCGCGAGCGGGGAGCTGTTTTTT.